This T cell receptor (beta chain) was identified in a study of radiation and T cells in renal cell carcinoma. Comments on this clone: The antigen is undetermined.

The treatment is: treatment-naive control, cytoreductive nephrectomy. Regarding the study as a whole: Irradiated tumors held more dominant CDR3 motifs than control tumors.

The protocol was immunoSEQ multiplex PCR, while the TCRdb copy is restricted to in-frame clones and leaves out a portion. The data contain roughly 18,000 clones, over 50% of them singletons. This receptor was obtained from a man in his fifties with renal cell carcinoma. The sequencing used tumor tissue, collected from a patient whose treatment was nephrectomy without radiotherapy.

CDR3: CATSPHLAGDEQYF. CDR3 DNA: TGTGCCACCAGCCCCCACCTGGCAGGCGACGAGCAGTACTTC. V is TRBV15 and J is TRBJ2-7; D remains ambiguous. The CDR3 covers 14 residues. Germline CDR1 is LNHNV and CDR2 is YYDKDF (reference sequence). Trimming pared 5 bases from V and 5 bases from J, leaving 16 bases between.